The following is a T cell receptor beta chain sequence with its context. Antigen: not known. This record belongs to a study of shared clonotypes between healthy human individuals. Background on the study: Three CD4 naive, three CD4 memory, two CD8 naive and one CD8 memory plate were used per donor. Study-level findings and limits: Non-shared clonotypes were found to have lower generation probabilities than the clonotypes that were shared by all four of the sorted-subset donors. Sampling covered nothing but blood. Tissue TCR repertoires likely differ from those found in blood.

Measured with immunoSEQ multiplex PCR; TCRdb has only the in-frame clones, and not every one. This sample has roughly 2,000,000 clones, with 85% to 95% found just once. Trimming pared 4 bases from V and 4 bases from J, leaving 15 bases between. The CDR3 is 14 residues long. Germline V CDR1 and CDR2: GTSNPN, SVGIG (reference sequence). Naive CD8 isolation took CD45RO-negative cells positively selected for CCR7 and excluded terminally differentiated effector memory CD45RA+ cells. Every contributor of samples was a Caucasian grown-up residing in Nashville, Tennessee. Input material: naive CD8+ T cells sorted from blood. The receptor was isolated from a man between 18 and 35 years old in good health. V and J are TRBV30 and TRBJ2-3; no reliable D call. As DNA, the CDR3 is TGTGCCTGGACCGAGACCGGAGCCGCAGATACGCAGTATTTT. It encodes CAWTETGAADTQYF.